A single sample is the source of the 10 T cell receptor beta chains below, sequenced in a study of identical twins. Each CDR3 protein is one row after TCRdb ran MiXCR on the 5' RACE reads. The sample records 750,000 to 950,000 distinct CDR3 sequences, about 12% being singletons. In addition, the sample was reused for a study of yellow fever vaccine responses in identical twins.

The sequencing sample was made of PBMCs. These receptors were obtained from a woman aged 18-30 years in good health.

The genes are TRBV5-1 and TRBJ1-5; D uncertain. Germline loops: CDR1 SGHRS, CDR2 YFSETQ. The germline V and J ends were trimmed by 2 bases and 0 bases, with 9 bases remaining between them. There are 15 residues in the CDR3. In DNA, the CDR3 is TGCGCCAGCAGCTTTAACGGGGATAGCAATCAGCCCCAGCATTTT. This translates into CASSFNGDSNQPQHF.

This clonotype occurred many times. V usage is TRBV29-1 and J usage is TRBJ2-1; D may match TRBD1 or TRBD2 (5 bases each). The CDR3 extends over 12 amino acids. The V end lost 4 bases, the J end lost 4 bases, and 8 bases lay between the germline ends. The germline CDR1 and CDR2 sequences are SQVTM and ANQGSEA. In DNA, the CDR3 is TGCAGCGTTGCTGAGGGGTACAATGAGCAGTTCTTC. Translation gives CSVAEGYNEQFF.

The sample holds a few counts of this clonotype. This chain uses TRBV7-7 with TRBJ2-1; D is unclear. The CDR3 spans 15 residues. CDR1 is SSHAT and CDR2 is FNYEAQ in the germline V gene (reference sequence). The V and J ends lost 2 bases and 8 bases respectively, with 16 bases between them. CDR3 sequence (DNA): TGTGCCAGCAGCTTATCAAAAGCGTCAAACGATGAGCAGTTCTTC. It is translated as CASSLSKASNDEQFF.

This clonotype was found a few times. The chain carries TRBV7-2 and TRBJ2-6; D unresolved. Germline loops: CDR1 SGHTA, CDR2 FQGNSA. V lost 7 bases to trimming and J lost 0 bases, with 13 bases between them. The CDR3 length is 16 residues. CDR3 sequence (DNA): TGTGCCAGCATGCTGGGCGTAAGCTCTGGGGCCAACGTCCTGACTTTC. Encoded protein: CASMLGVSSGANVLTF.

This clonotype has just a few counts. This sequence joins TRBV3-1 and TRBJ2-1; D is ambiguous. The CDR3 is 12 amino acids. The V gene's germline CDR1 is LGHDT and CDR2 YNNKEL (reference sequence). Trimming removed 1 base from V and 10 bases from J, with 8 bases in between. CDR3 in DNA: TGTGCCAGCAGCCAAGTTACAGAAGAGCAGTTCTTC. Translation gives CASSQVTEEQFF.

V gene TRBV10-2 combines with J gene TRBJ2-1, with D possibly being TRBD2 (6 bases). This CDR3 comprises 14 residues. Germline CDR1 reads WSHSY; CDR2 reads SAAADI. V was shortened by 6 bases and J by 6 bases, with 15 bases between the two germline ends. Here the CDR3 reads CASSQGLFANEQFF. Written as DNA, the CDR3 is TGCGCCAGCAGCCAGGGACTTTTTGCCAATGAGCAGTTCTTC.

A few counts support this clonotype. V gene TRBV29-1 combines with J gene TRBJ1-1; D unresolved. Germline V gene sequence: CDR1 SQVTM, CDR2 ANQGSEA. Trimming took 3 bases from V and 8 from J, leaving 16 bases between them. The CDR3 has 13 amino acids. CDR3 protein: CSVESQILREAFF. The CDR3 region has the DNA TGCAGCGTTGAGTCCCAGATCCTTCGGGAAGCTTTCTTT.

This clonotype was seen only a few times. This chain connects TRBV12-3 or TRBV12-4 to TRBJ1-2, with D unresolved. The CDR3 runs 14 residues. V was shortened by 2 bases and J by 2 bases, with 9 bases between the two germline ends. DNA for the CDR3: TGTGCCAGCAGTTTATCGGGTATCAACTATGGCTACACCTTC. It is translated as CASSLSGINYGYTF.

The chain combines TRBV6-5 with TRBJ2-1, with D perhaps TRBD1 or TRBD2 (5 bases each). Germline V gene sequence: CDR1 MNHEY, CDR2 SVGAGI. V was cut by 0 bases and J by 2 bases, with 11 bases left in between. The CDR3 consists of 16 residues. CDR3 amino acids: CASSYSDQGPYNEQFF. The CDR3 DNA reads TGTGCCAGCAGTTACTCGGACCAGGGACCCTACAATGAGCAGTTCTTC.

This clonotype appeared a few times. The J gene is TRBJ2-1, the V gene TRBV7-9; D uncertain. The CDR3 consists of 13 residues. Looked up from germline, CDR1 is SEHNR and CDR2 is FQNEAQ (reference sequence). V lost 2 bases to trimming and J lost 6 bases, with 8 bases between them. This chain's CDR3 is CASSLMMVNEQFF. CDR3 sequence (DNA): TGTGCCAGCAGCTTAATGATGGTCAATGAGCAGTTCTTC.